This entry features one T cell receptor (beta chain) sequence. This sample was taken from a study of OX40 agonist ivuxolimab in advanced cancers. Background on the study: Patients with hepatocellular carcinoma, melanoma, renal cell or head and neck cancer made up the dose-escalation patients. Prior anti-PD-1, anti-PD-L1 or anti-CTLA-4 therapy was allowed; 30% to 40% had some.

The protocol was immunoSEQ multiplex PCR, while the TCRdb copy is restricted to in-frame clones and leaves out a portion. The sample has 60,000 to 70,000 clones, approximately 86% seen once. V was trimmed by 3 bases and J by 2 bases, leaving 9 bases between them. The CDR3 is 13 residues long. Germline lookup yields CDR1 GTSNPN and CDR2 SVGIG (reference sequence). This TCR derives from an adult with an advanced solid tumor such as melanoma, head and neck, liver or kidney cancer. Sequenced here: CD4+ or CD8+ T cells sorted from blood, sampled in a trial of the OX40 agonist ivuxolimab. The chain uses TRBV30 and TRBJ2-3; possible D gene TRBD2, 5 bases. The CDR3 here is CAWRREFTDTQYF. The CDR3 coding sequence is TGTGCCTGGAGGAGGGAGTTCACAGATACGCAGTATTTT. Variable domain in full (rest from reference TRBV30 and TRBJ2-3): SQTIHQWPATLVQPVGSPLSLECTVEGTSNPNLYWYRQAAGRGLQLLFYSVGIGQISSEVPQNLSASRPQDRQFILSSKKLLLSDSGFYLCAWRREFTDTQYFGPGTRLTVL.